The 23 T cell receptor beta chains in this list originate from one sample, sequenced in a study of cytomegalovirus exposure and HLA in healthy donors. In the PCR, 60 Vbeta and 13 Jbeta primers were used. TCRdb's table, derived via immunoSEQ multiplex PCR, lists solely in-frame clones and lacks some. The table records 100,000 to 150,000 clones, 70% to 85% of them present only once. The material sequenced was PBMCs. Receptor source: a woman aged 55-75 years in good health and CMV-seropositive.

In DNA, the CDR3 is TGTGCCACCCGTTGGGGGGGACAGGGGTCGGGGGAGCAGTACTTC. This gives the protein CATRWGGQGSGEQYF. The rearrangement links TRBV15 to TRBJ2-7, with 10 positions matching TRBD1. The trim removed 8 bases at V and 7 bases at J, leaving 14 bases unmatched. The length of the CDR3 is 15 residues. From germline, CDR1 is LNHNV and CDR2 YYDKDF (reference sequence).

This clone has just a few counts. The chain recombines TRBV2 with TRBJ2-5; 7 bases match TRBD1. The J call may be in error: the DNA end matches TRBJ2-7 better. The CDR3 has 13 residues. Germline V gene lookup returns CDR1 SNHLY and CDR2 FYNNEI. CDR3 residues: CASSLQGRNEQYF. Here the CDR3 DNA reads TGTGCCAGCAGCCTACAGGGGCGCAACGAGCAGTACTTC.

The chain carries TRBV5-4 and TRBJ2-5, with D perhaps matching TRBD1 (6 bases). Germline V lookup: CDR1 SGHNT, CDR2 YYREEE (reference sequence). Trimming pared 4 bases from V and 5 bases from J, leaving 12 bases between. CDR3 length: 13 residues. CDR3 in amino acids: CASSQQGWETQYF. The CDR3 DNA is TGTGCCAGCAGCCAACAGGGCTGGGAGACCCAGTACTTC. Looking up the rest from reference TRBV5-4 and TRBJ2-5 gives the full variable domain: ETGVTQSPTHLIKTRGQQVTLRCSSQSGHNTVSWYQQALGQGPQFIFQYYREEENGRGNFPPRFSGLQFPNYSSELNVNALELDDSALYLCASSQQGWETQYFGPGTRLLVL.

V usage is TRBV19 and J usage is TRBJ1-2, with a possible D match to TRBD1 (5 bases). V lost 7 bases and J lost 1, with 16 bases in between. Looked up from germline, CDR1 is LNHDA and CDR2 is SQIVND (reference sequence). The CDR3 contains 15 residues. CDR3 bases: TGTGCCAGTACCCCCATGGGGCCACTTAACTATGGCTACACCTTC. Residues: CASTPMGPLNYGYTF. Full variable domain (outside the CDR3, taken from reference TRBV19 and TRBJ1-2): DGGITQSPKYLFRKEGQNVTLSCEQNLNHDAMYWYRQDPGQGLRLIYYSQIVNDFQKGDIAEGYSVSREKKESFPLTVTSAQKNPTAFYLCASTPMGPLNYGYTFGSGTRLTVV.

The J gene is TRBJ1-6, the V gene TRBV18; 7 nucleotides line up with TRBD1. The V gene end was trimmed by 2 bases and the J gene end by 7 bases; junction bases not matched to a gene: 5. Per germline, CDR1 KGHSH and CDR2 LQKENI. This CDR3 is built from 15 residues. The chain's CDR3 is CASSPSGQENSPLHF. As DNA, the CDR3 is TGTGCCAGCTCACCATCCGGACAGGAGAATTCACCCCTCCACTTT.

The chain is built from TRBV5-8 and TRBJ2-7; a possible D gene is TRBD1 (6 bases). The ends were cut back, 4 bases at V and 1 base at J, with 9 bases in the middle. This CDR3 region has 13 residues. In germline, CDR1 is SGHTS, CDR2 YDEGEE. The CDR3: CASSKGQSYEQYF. In DNA form, the CDR3 reads TGTGCCAGCAGCAAGGGACAATCCTACGAGCAGTACTTC.

The chain has TRBV5-6 and TRBJ1-1; D gene ambiguous. This CDR3 contains 14 residues. Trimming shortened V by 2 bases and J by 2 bases, and 10 bases separated the two germline ends. CDR1 SGHDT and CDR2 YYEEEE come from the germline V gene. This chain's CDR3 is CASSFGPANTEAFF. The CDR3 DNA reads as TGTGCCAGCAGCTTTGGGCCAGCTAACACTGAAGCTTTCTTT.

This clone was detected a few times. V and J are TRBV6-6 and TRBJ2-3; TRBD2 agrees at 10 bases. The trim removed 8 bases at V and 3 bases at J, leaving 11 bases unmatched. The CDR3 is 16 amino acids. Germline CDR1 MNHNY, CDR2 SVGAGI (reference sequence). CDR3: CASDYTAGGRTDTQYF. The CDR3 region has the DNA TGTGCCAGCGACTATACAGCGGGGGGGCGGACAGATACGCAGTATTTT.

The rearrangement links TRBV10-1 to TRBJ2-7; 12 bases agree with TRBD1. With V trimmed by 5 bases and J by 7 bases, 6 bases remained unmatched. CDR3 length: 14 amino acids. Germline loops: CDR1 WNHNN, CDR2 SYGVQD (reference sequence). The DNA for the CDR3 is TGCGCCAGCAGTCCCCGGGACAGGGGGCCGGAGCAGTACTTC. Its protein product is CASSPRDRGPEQYF.

Only a few counts were recorded for this clone. The CDR3 nucleotides read TGCAGCGTGTGGGGGGGAGAGACCCAGTACTTC. Residues: CSVWGGETQYF. V and J are TRBV29-1 and TRBJ2-5, with TRBD2 matching 7 bases. Germline V lookup: CDR1 SQVTM, CDR2 ANQGSEA. The CDR3 runs 11 residues. V lost 6 bases and J lost 4; bases outside the gene matches: 2.

The chain joins TRBV7-3 to TRBJ2-1; D is unclear. The germline V gene has CDR1 SGHTA and CDR2 FQGTGA. V was clipped by 2 bases and J by 4 bases, with 6 bases between them. The CDR3 runs to 13 residues. The DNA for the CDR3 is TGTGCCAGCAGCTTATCCCCTTACAATGAGCAGTTCTTC. It specifies CASSLSPYNEQFF.

This sequence joins TRBV12-5 and TRBJ1-5; 7 bases fit TRBD1. J lost 3 bases, V lost 5 bases, and 13 bases had no gene match. The CDR3 extends over 17 amino acids. Germline V CDR1 and CDR2: LGHNT, FRNRAP. The CDR3 DNA reads as TGTGCTAGTGGTGACGACAGGGAGACTTCAATCAATCAGCCCCAGCATTTT. It yields the protein CASGDDRETSINQPQHF.

The V and J genes are TRBV2 and TRBJ2-7; 10 nucleotides match TRBD2. The germline V gene has CDR1 SNHLY and CDR2 FYNNEI. CDR3 length: 13 residues. The trim removed 4 bases at V and 3 bases at J, leaving 0 bases unmatched. The CDR3 is CASSGTSGYEQYF. The CDR3 nucleotides read TGTGCCAGCAGTGGGACTAGCGGCTACGAGCAGTACTTC.

The rearrangement joins TRBV7-9 to TRBJ2-7; D uncertain. The CDR3 spans 17 residues. Looked up from germline, CDR1 is SEHNR and CDR2 is FQNEAQ (reference sequence). V was trimmed by 2 bases and J by 0 bases, leaving 17 bases between them. The CDR3 sequence is CASSLTPGRTFSYEQYF. The CDR3 DNA sequence: TGTGCCAGCAGCTTAACCCCCGGTCGAACTTTCTCCTACGAGCAGTACTTC.

As concerns this clone: At one of its ends the junction is not consistent with the germline gene, which may arise from a read error. V usage is TRBV7-9 and J usage is TRBJ2-7, with 9 bases aligning to TRBD2. CDR1 is SEHNR, CDR2 FQNEAQ, per germline (reference sequence). This CDR3 spans 16 amino acids. The CDR3 coding sequence is TGTGCCAGCAGCTCCCCCGGCGGGGGGGTAGGATACGGGCAGTACTTC. As protein: CASSSPGGGVGYGQYF.

This chain links TRBV2 with TRBJ1-1, with D unclear. The length of the CDR3 is 13 residues. Germline CDR1 reads SNHLY; CDR2 reads FYNNEI. The ends were cut back, 4 bases at V and 5 bases at J, with 11 bases in the middle. The CDR3 spells CASSAGEGTEAFF. The CDR3 DNA is TGTGCCAGCAGTGCCGGAGAGGGAACTGAAGCTTTCTTT.

This chain connects TRBV10-1 to TRBJ1-1; no clear D gene. Per germline, CDR1 WNHNN and CDR2 SYGVQD (reference sequence). Trimming took 0 bases from V and 2 from J, leaving 13 bases between them. This CDR3 is 16 amino acids long. CDR3: CASSESLGDLNTEAFF. The CDR3 DNA sequence: TGCGCCAGCAGTGAGTCCCTGGGAGACCTAAACACTGAAGCTTTCTTT.

The V and J genes are TRBV2 and TRBJ2-7; TRBD1 matches at 9 bases. This CDR3 region has 13 residues. Germline CDR1 is SNHLY and CDR2 is FYNNEI. J was trimmed by 5 bases and V by 8 bases; bases with no gene match: 7. The CDR3 sequence: CASPPGTGNEQYF. In DNA, the CDR3 is TGTGCCAGCCCCCCGGGGACAGGGAACGAGCAGTACTTC.

V and J are TRBV5-1 and TRBJ2-7; D not resolved. From germline, CDR1 is SGHRS and CDR2 YFSETQ. The CDR3 spans 12 residues. Trimming removed 4 bases from V and 5 bases from J, with 10 bases in between. DNA of the CDR3: TGCGCCAGCAGCCCCTTAGAGCACGAGCAGTACTTC. Translated: CASSPLEHEQYF.

This sequence joins TRBV5-1 and TRBJ2-5; 8 nucleotides match TRBD1. Germline V gene sequence: CDR1 SGHRS, CDR2 YFSETQ. Trimming cost V 0 bases and J 6 bases; bases outside gene matches: 7. There are 15 residues in the CDR3. The CDR3 reads CASSLADRGRKTQYF. The CDR3 DNA is TGCGCCAGCAGCTTGGCCGACAGGGGTAGGAAGACCCAGTACTTC.

V gene TRBV6-5 combines with J gene TRBJ1-1, with a tentative D call TRBD1 (5 bases). With 4 bases removed from V and 4 bases from J, the gap between germline ends came to 10 bases. CDR1 is MNHEY and CDR2 is SVGAGI in the germline V gene. The CDR3 runs 13 residues. This chain's CDR3 is CASSSQGFTEAFF. DNA of the CDR3: TGTGCCAGCAGTTCCCAGGGTTTCACTGAAGCTTTCTTT.

This CDR3 is CASSSRQGLGYTF. In nucleotides, the CDR3 is TGTGCCAGCAGCTCCAGACAGGGGCTGGGCTACACCTTC. The rearrangement joins TRBV7-3 to TRBJ1-2, with 8 bases identical to TRBD1. Germline V gives CDR1 SGHTA, CDR2 FQGTGA. J lost 8 bases, V lost 4 bases, and 6 bases had no gene match. CDR3 length: 13 residues.

The chain recombines TRBV5-5 with TRBJ2-7; perhaps TRBD1 as D (6 bases). Germline V CDR1 and CDR2: SGHKS, YYEKEE (reference sequence). CDR3 size: 12 residues. V shed 2 bases and J shed 6 bases, with 9 bases lying between them. The CDR3 bases are TGTGCCAGCAGCTTCGGGGACACCGAGCAGTACTTC. Translating gives CASSFGDTEQYF.